This T cell receptor (beta chain) derives from a study of CD8+ T cells in alopecia areata. Study background: Severity of treated patients was scored by affected scalp percentage.

Treatment reported: oral pan-JAK inhibitor, 5-10 mg twice daily. Looked up from germline, CDR1 is MNHNY and CDR2 is SVGAGI (reference sequence). The V end lost 7 bases, the J end lost 6 bases, and 9 bases lay between the germline ends. The CDR3 totals 11 residues. Sequencing used cDNA as its template, made by extracting RNA and reverse transcribing it. The repertoire was sequenced with immunoSEQ multiplex PCR; TCRdb's copy has only in-frame clones and lacks some. The profile shows about 200,000 clones, just under 65% of them singletons. The specimen was CD4+ T cells sorted from blood, collected around week 49, from a patient treated with tofacitinib. The V and J genes are TRBV6-6 and TRBJ1-2, with no clear D. The TCR originated in a human donor with alopecia areata. The CDR3 DNA sequence: TGTGCCAGCACTAGCCGAAATGGCTACACCTTC. As protein: CASTSRNGYTF.